The 4 T cell receptor beta chains below come from one sample, sequenced in a study of tissue T cells after allogeneic stem cell transplantation. Repertoires were generated with immunoSEQ multiplex PCR, while TCRdb's copy carries only in-frame clones and drops some. This sample has 35,000 to 50,000 clones, with around nine tenths found just once. Source: blood, taken before transplantation. These receptors all come from a woman aged 40-75 years who later had graft-versus-host disease after an allogeneic stem cell transplant.

The chain joins TRBV10-3 to TRBJ1-6; D possibly corresponds to TRBD1 (5 bases). The germline V and J ends were trimmed by 2 bases and 7 bases, with 15 bases remaining between them. The CDR3 has 16 amino acids. Germline V gene sequence: CDR1 ENHRY, CDR2 SYGVKD. The CDR3: CAISEHTGKGNSPLHF. The CDR3 DNA reads as TGTGCCATCAGTGAGCACACAGGAAAGGGGAATTCACCCCTCCACTTT.

The DNA for the CDR3 is TGCGCCAGCAGCTTGGGGGCCCCCGGGGAGCTGTTTTTT. As protein: CASSLGAPGELFF. The chain links TRBV5-1 to TRBJ2-2; D unclear. CDR3 length: 13 residues. The V end lost 0 bases, the J end lost 6 bases, and 6 bases lay between the germline ends. The germline gives CDR1 SGHRS, CDR2 YFSETQ.

This chain joins TRBV5-8 and TRBJ2-7; TRBD2 matches at 7 bases. Germline V CDR1 and CDR2: SGHTS, YDEGEE. Trimming cost V 4 bases and J 0 bases; bases outside gene matches: 4. The CDR3 is 14 amino acids. In DNA form, the CDR3 reads TGTGCCAGCAGCCCTGGGACTATCTCCTACGAGCAGTACTTC. Translating it yields CASSPGTISYEQYF.

The chain carries TRBV11-2 and TRBJ2-1; maybe TRBD2 (6 bases). The CDR3 loop spans 16 amino acids. Between the trimmed V and J ends, which lost 4 bases and 8 bases, there was a span of 21 bases. The germline V gene encodes CDR1 SGHAT and CDR2 FQNNGV. The DNA for the CDR3 is TGTGCCAGCAGCTATAATGCGGGACGGCCTTTCGATGAGCAGTTCTTC. As protein: CASSYNAGRPFDEQFF.